The 24 T cell receptor beta chains below come from one sample, sequenced in a study of shared clonotypes between healthy human individuals. Naivety among CD8 cells was defined by CD45RO negativity and positive CCR7 selection, thereby excluding terminally differentiated effector memory CD45RA+ cells. Generated by immunoSEQ multiplex PCR, the TCRdb table keeps only in-frame clones and is missing some. Here the sample spans approximately 2,200,000 clones, just over 90% being singletons. The sequencing sample was made of naive CD8+ T cells from PBMCs. The receptor set was obtained from a man aged 18 to 29 in good health. Some clones in this sample may be carry-over from other donors' samples.

The chain joins TRBV7-9 to TRBJ2-1; D is possibly TRBD1 or TRBD2 (6 bases each). From germline, CDR1 is SEHNR and CDR2 FQNEAQ (reference sequence). With 4 bases removed from V and 8 bases from J, the gap between germline ends came to 15 bases. This CDR3 spans 14 amino acids. CDR3 sequence: CASSSLGGRDEQFF. DNA for the CDR3: TGTGCCAGCAGCTCTTTGGGGGGCCGCGATGAGCAGTTCTTC.

A single count supports this clone. The chain carries TRBV27 and TRBJ1-2, with no clear D. CDR1 is MNHEY and CDR2 is SMNVEV in the germline V gene (reference sequence). Trimming removed 0 bases at V and 5 bases at J, with 7 bases between. This CDR3 is built from 13 residues. CDR3 DNA: TGTGCCAGCAGTTTATCACCAATGTATGGCTACACCTTC. Residues: CASSLSPMYGYTF.

V is TRBV2 and J is TRBJ2-5, with D tentatively TRBD1 (6 bases). V was clipped by 0 bases and J by 0 bases, with 11 bases between them. CDR3 length: 16 amino acids. Looked up from germline, CDR1 is SNHLY and CDR2 is FYNNEI. The CDR3 DNA is TGTGCCAGCAGTGAAGCACGGACAGAGTACCAAGAGACCCAGTACTTC. Amino acids: CASSEARTEYQETQYF.

The rearrangement uses TRBV28 and TRBJ2-7, with 8 bases matching TRBD1. J was trimmed by 3 bases and V by 7 bases; bases with no gene match: 8. The CDR3 covers 14 residues. Germline CDR1 MDHEN, CDR2 SYDVKM. The CDR3 protein is CASTNTGGNYEQYF. In nucleotides, the CDR3 is TGTGCCAGCACCAACACAGGGGGAAACTACGAGCAGTACTTC.

V usage is TRBV11-2 and J usage is TRBJ2-7, with TRBD2 matching 9 bases. The length of the CDR3 is 15 residues. The V segment lost 3 bases and the J segment 5 bases; nucleotides outside the gene matches: 8. CDR1 and CDR2 (germline): SGHAT, FQNNGV. CDR3 loop: CASSLAGTSLNEQYF. CDR3 in DNA: TGTGCCAGCAGCTTGGCCGGGACTAGCTTAAACGAGCAGTACTTC.

The J gene is TRBJ2-1, the V gene TRBV13; D gene uncertain. V lost 0 bases to trimming and J lost 0 bases, with 12 bases between them. The CDR3 has 17 residues. Germline CDR1 PRHDT, CDR2 FYEKMQ (reference sequence). For the CDR3, the DNA is TGTGCCAGCAGCTTAGGCCCAGCACCAAGCTCCTACAATGAGCAGTTCTTC. It encodes CASSLGPAPSSYNEQFF.

V is TRBV4-3 and J is TRBJ1-1, with 7 bases that match TRBD1. Per germline, CDR1 LGHNA and CDR2 YSLEER. The CDR3 has 14 residues. The ends lost 1 base at V and 10 bases at J; junction bases unmatched: 9. CDR3 protein: CASSQGTGAAGAFF. DNA for the CDR3: TGCGCCAGCAGCCAAGGTACAGGGGCAGCCGGAGCTTTCTTT.

This clone was seen just once. The sample holds other DNA sequences that translate to the same CDR3. The V gene is TRBV28, the J gene TRBJ2-1, with D uncertain. Germline loops: CDR1 MDHEN, CDR2 SYDVKM. CDR3 size: 15 residues. V was clipped by 3 bases and J by 0 bases, with 9 bases between them. The CDR3 here is CASSLGFSSYNEQFF. The CDR3 nucleotides are TGTGCCAGCAGTTTGGGCTTTAGCTCCTACAATGAGCAGTTCTTC.

The rearrangement uses TRBV5-6 and TRBJ2-1, with 8 bases lining up with TRBD2. The CDR3 is made up of 16 amino acids. With 1 base clipped from V and 3 bases from J, the junction kept 6 bases outside the gene matches. Germline-derived CDR1 and CDR2 are SGHDT and YYEEEE. CDR3 in amino acids: CASSLWSSGIYNEQFF. The CDR3 coding sequence is TGTGCCAGCAGCTTGTGGAGTAGCGGGATCTACAATGAGCAGTTCTTC.

This clone was picked up one time. This same CDR3 is encoded by further DNA sequences in the sample. The rearrangement joins TRBV27 to TRBJ2-7; 9 nucleotides match TRBD1. V shed 4 bases, J shed 4 bases, and the junction held 5 bases outside the gene matches. Per the germline V gene, CDR1 is MNHEY and CDR2 is SMNVEV (reference sequence). The CDR3 sequence is 14 residues long. The DNA for the CDR3 is TGTGCCAGCAGTTCCCCCGACAGGGGGTACGAGCAGTACTTC. Its protein is CASSSPDRGYEQYF.

The V gene is TRBV7-3, the J gene TRBJ2-3; 13 positions agree with TRBD2. Germline V gene data show CDR1 as SGHTA and CDR2 as FQGTGA. This CDR3 is 16 amino acids long. V was clipped by 3 bases and J by 4 bases; unmatched bases: 4. In nucleotides, the CDR3 is TGTGCCAGCAGCTTGGGGACTAGCGGGATAGCAGATACGCAGTATTTT. The encoded protein is CASSLGTSGIADTQYF. Complete variable domain (other parts from reference TRBV7-3 and TRBJ2-3): GAGVSQTPSNKVTEKGKYVELRCDPISGHTALYWYRQSLGQGPEFLIYFQGTGAADDSGLPNDRFFAVRPEGSVSTLKIQRTERGDSAVYLCASSLGTSGIADTQYFGPGTRLTVL.

This clone was seen a single time. This chain joins TRBV5-5 and TRBJ2-1; no clear D gene. With 2 bases removed from V and 6 bases from J, the gap between germline ends came to 9 bases. The CDR3 contains 13 residues. Looked up from germline, CDR1 is SGHKS and CDR2 is YYEKEE (reference sequence). CDR3 in DNA: TGTGCCAGCAGCTTCCTCCCCTCCAATGAGCAGTTCTTC. It specifies CASSFLPSNEQFF. Together with reference TRBV5-5 and TRBJ2-1, the CDR3 gives the full variable domain: DAGVTQSPTHLIKTRGQQVTLRCSPISGHKSVSWYQQVLGQGPQFIFQYYEKEERGRGNFPDRFSARQFPNYSSELNVNALLLGDSALYLCASSFLPSNEQFFGPGTRLTVL.

V usage is TRBV7-6 and J usage is TRBJ2-7, with D possibly matching TRBD1 (6 bases). The CDR3 totals 14 residues. With 7 bases removed from V and 2 bases from J, the gap between germline ends came to 15 bases. Germline loops: CDR1 SGHVS, CDR2 FNYEAQ. CDR3 region: CASTQGGSPYEQYF. CDR3 DNA sequence: TGTGCCAGCACCCAAGGGGGTTCCCCCTACGAGCAGTACTTC.

The chain employs TRBV27 and TRBJ1-1; 8 bases match TRBD1. The junction had 6 bases not matched to a gene; V was cut back by 5 bases and J by 4 bases. CDR1 is MNHEY, CDR2 SMNVEV, per germline (reference sequence). The CDR3 sequence is 14 residues long. The CDR3 spells CASSKTGGLTEAFF. CDR3 sequence (DNA): TGTGCCAGCAGTAAAACAGGGGGTCTCACTGAAGCTTTCTTT.

The chain carries TRBV2 and TRBJ2-7, with D tentatively TRBD1 (5 bases). Looked up from germline, CDR1 is SNHLY and CDR2 is FYNNEI. V lost 2 bases and J lost 0, with 17 bases in between. The CDR3 covers 17 residues. The CDR3 DNA reads as TGTGCCAGCAGTGAACCCCCGTTGGGGCTTACCTCCTACGAGCAGTACTTC. This gives the protein CASSEPPLGLTSYEQYF.

A remark on this clone: This CDR3 is also generated by other DNA sequences in the sample. This chain connects TRBV9 to TRBJ1-2; 10 bases agree with TRBD1. This CDR3 has 15 amino acids. Per the germline V gene, CDR1 is SGDLS and CDR2 is YYNGEE. The V gene end was trimmed by 3 bases and the J gene end by 4 bases; junction bases not matched to a gene: 6. CDR3 sequence reads: CASSGPGQGLYGYTF. In nucleotides, the CDR3 is TGTGCCAGCAGCGGTCCGGGACAGGGGCTCTATGGCTACACCTTC.

The rearrangement uses TRBV11-2 and TRBJ1-1; D is unresolved. This CDR3 has 15 residues. CDR1 and CDR2 (germline): SGHAT, FQNNGV. Trimming left V 1 base short and J 0 bases short, with 9 bases between. The CDR3 protein is CASSLGAGMNTEAFF. DNA for the CDR3: TGTGCCAGCAGCTTAGGCGCGGGTATGAACACTGAAGCTTTCTTT.

The V gene is TRBV6-6, the J gene TRBJ1-2; D remains ambiguous. CDR3 length: 12 amino acids. CDR1 MNHNY and CDR2 SVGAGI come from the germline V gene (reference sequence). Trimming shortened V by 2 bases and J by 8 bases, and 9 bases separated the two germline ends. The CDR3 DNA reads as TGTGCCAGCAGTTACGGGTCAGACGGCTACACCTTC. It translates to CASSYGSDGYTF.

Of note for this clone: The sample contains more than one DNA sequence encoding this CDR3. V and J are TRBV19 and TRBJ2-1; the D gene is possibly TRBD2 (6 bases). CDR1 and CDR2 from the germline V gene are LNHDA and SQIVND (reference sequence). The CDR3 has 13 amino acids. Deletions cut 3 bases from V and 4 bases from J, with 7 bases between. CDR3 coding DNA: TGTGCCAGTAGTATTGGGACTTACAATGAGCAGTTCTTC. It translates to CASSIGTYNEQFF.

This chain joins TRBV27 and TRBJ2-7; 7 bases map to TRBD1. The trim removed 4 bases at V and 9 bases at J, leaving 15 bases unmatched. Germline V gene lookup returns CDR1 MNHEY and CDR2 SMNVEV (reference sequence). This CDR3 region has 15 residues. CDR3 DNA sequence: TGTGCCAGCAGTTCCACAGGGGAGACTTTATCCGGGCAGTACTTC. Residues: CASSSTGETLSGQYF.

This clone was observed a handful of times. V usage is TRBV29-1 and J usage is TRBJ1-1, with a tentative D call TRBD1 (5 bases). This CDR3 region has 14 residues. The germline gives CDR1 SQVTM, CDR2 ANQGSEA. Between the trimmed V and J ends, which lost 4 bases and 0 bases, there was a span of 12 bases. The DNA of the CDR3 is TGCAGCGTTGTGGGACCCGCGGTGAACACTGAAGCTTTCTTT. It codes for CSVVGPAVNTEAFF.

The chain uses TRBV2 and TRBJ2-7, with 9 bases identical to TRBD2. This CDR3 is built from 17 residues. The V gene end was trimmed by 0 bases and the J gene end by 5 bases; junction bases not matched to a gene: 11. CDR1 is SNHLY and CDR2 is FYNNEI in the germline V gene. CDR3 loop: CASSEAPLAGLPHEQYF. CDR3 sequence (DNA): TGTGCCAGCAGTGAAGCTCCACTAGCGGGCCTCCCCCACGAGCAGTACTTC. The variable domain in full, with the rest retrieved from reference TRBV2 and TRBJ2-7, is EPEVTQTPSHQVTQMGQEVILRCVPISNHLYFYWYRQILGQKVEFLVSFYNNEISEKSEIFDDQFSVERPDGSNFTLKIRSTKLEDSAMYFCASSEAPLAGLPHEQYFGPGTRLTVT.

The chain couples TRBV28 to TRBJ2-5; unclear D gene. Gene TRBJ2-7 matches the end of the DNA better, so the J call may be wrong. The CDR3 sequence is 14 residues long. Germline V gene sequence: CDR1 MDHEN, CDR2 SYDVKM. CDR3: CASSLLGSTYEQYF. CDR3 in DNA: TGTGCCAGCAGTTTATTGGGGTCCACCTACGAGCAGTACTTC.

The rearrangement links TRBV28 to TRBJ2-7, with D maybe TRBD2 (5 bases). Trimming shortened V by 1 base and J by 2 bases, and 15 bases separated the two germline ends. The germline CDR1 and CDR2 sequences are MDHEN and SYDVKM. The CDR3 totals 16 residues. CDR3 DNA sequence: TGTGCCAGCAGTTTATATACCCTGCCGGGGACCTACGAGCAGTACTTC. This sequence encodes CASSLYTLPGTYEQYF.